The present entry profiles one TCR beta chain with its context. Its cognate antigen is unknown. Germline V lookup: CDR1 SEHNR, CDR2 FQNEAQ (reference sequence). The CDR3 extends over 14 amino acids. V lost 5 bases and J lost 1, with 11 bases in between. The entry originates in a study of identical twins. Study results and limitations: Cross-sectional statistics underpinned the conclusions; the same donors were not followed.

Template switching added a universal primer site, and cDNA bore unique molecular identifiers. TCRdb redid the calling of the 5' RACE reads with MiXCR, one entry per CDR3 protein. The sample consists of under 900,000 distinct CDR3 sequences, about 20% of them appearing once. All donors comprised healthy Caucasians. The same data also went into a second study, on T cells expressing NK-cell markers. Per that paper: Source material for TCR beta repertoires consisted of sorted CD3+CD56+NKG2C+, CD3+CD56+NKG2C- and CD3+CD56-NKG2C+ T cells.

This sequence joins TRBV7-9 and TRBJ1-1; D unresolved. The specimen sequenced was PBMCs. This sequence originates from a woman under 30 in good health. This chain's CDR3 is CASSHRVANTEAFF. CDR3 in DNA: TGTGCCAGCAGCCATCGTGTGGCGAACACTGAAGCTTTCTTT.